The entry below gives a single T cell receptor (beta chain) sequence along with its context. As yet, its antigen is unknown. These data belong to a study of blood T cells in healthy people across ages. The germline gives CDR1 KGHDR, CDR2 SFDVKD. This CDR3 contains 14 residues. Regarding the study as a whole: Long-lived donors had more naive CD4+ cells and higher diversity than aged donors. Among T cells, TCR beta diversity per million cells dropped roughly linearly as age rose.

It was with a sample-barcoded 5' primer and a J-beta primer mix that a second PCR of roughly 6 to 12 cycles was run. Each CDR3 protein gets one entry after TCRdb re-called the 5' RACE reads with MiXCR. The data hold fewer than 1,200,000 distinct CDR3 sequences, with approximately 26% observed a single time. These same data were also listed under a study on T cells of mothers and their children. From that study: For the second PCR, the M1S primer put in sample barcodes and 2-4 random nucleotides. Each child gave a few million TCR beta CDR3 reads (each mother, over 8.5 million).

Sequencing was done on a sample of blood. The clonotype originates from a girl aged 2 to 9 in good health. The chain carries TRBV24-1 and TRBJ2-7, with 7 bases aligning to TRBD2. The closer fit of TRBJ2-1 to the DNA end suggests the J call may be wrong. This chain's CDR3 is CATGPGLPTWEQFF. CDR3 coding DNA: TGTGCCACCGGACCGGGACTACCAACGTGGGAGCAGTTCTTC.